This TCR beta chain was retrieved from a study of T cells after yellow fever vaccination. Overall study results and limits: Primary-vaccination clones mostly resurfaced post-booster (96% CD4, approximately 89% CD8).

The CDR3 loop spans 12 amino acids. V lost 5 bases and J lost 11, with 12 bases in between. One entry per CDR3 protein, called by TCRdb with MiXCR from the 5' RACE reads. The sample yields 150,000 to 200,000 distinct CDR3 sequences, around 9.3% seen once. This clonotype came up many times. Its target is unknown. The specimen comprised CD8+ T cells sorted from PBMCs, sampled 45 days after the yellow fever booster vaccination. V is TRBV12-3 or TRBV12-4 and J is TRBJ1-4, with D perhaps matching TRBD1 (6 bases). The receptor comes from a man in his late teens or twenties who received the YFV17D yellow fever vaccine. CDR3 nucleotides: TGTGCCAGCAGTCCTGGGGACACCAAACTGTTTTTT. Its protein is CASSPGDTKLFF.